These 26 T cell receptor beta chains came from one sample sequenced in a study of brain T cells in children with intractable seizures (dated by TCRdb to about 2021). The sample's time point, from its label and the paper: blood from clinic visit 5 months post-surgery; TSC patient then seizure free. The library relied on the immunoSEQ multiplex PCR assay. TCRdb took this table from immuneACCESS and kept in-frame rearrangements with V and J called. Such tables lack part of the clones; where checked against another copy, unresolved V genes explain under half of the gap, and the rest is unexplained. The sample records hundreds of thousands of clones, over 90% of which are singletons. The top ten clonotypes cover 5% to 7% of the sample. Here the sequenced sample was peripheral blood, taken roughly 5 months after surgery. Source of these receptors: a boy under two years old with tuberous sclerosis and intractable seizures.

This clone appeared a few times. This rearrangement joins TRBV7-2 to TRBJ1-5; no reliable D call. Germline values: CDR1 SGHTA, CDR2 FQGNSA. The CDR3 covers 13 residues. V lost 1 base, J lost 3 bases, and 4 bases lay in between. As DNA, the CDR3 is TGTGCCAGCAGCTTAGAGCACAATCAGCCCCAGCATTTT. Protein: CASSLEHNQPQHF.

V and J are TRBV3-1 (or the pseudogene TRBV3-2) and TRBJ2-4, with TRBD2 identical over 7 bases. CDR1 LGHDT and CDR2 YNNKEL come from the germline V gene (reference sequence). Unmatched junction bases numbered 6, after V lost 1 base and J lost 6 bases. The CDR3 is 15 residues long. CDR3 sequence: CASSQGRDYLNIQYF. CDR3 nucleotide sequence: TGTGCCAGCAGCCAAGGACGGGACTACTTAAACATTCAGTACTTC.

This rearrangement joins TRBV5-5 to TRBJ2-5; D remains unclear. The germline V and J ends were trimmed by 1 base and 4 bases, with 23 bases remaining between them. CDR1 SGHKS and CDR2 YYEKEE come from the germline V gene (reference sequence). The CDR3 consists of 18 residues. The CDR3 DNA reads TGTGCCAGCAGCTTGACTACCTTGGCGACATATCAGGCAGAGACCCAGTACTTC. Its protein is CASSLTTLATYQAETQYF.

CDR3 residues: CASSPWTGGNYGYTF. The CDR3, as DNA: TGTGCCAGCAGCCCATGGACAGGGGGCAACTATGGCTACACCTTC. This chain uses TRBV7-9 with TRBJ1-2, with 11 bases aligning to TRBD1. Germline CDR1 is SEHNR and CDR2 is FQNEAQ (reference sequence). This CDR3 comprises 15 residues. V shed 5 bases and J 2 bases; nucleotides not matched to a gene: 4.

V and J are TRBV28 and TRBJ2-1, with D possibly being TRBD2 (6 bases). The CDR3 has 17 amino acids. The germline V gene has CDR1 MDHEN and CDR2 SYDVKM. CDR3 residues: CASGFPGEVVRSYEQFF. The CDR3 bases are TGTGCGTCCGGCTTTCCCGGGGAGGTGGTTCGGTCCTATGAGCAGTTCTTC.

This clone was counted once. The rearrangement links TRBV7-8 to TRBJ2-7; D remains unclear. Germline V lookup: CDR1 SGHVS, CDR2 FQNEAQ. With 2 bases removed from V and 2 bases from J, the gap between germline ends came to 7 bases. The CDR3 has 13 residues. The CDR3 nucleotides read TGTGCCAGCAGCTTACGGGCACCCTACGAGCAGTACTTC. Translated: CASSLRAPYEQYF. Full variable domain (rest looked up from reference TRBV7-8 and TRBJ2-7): GAGVSQSPRYKVAKRGQDVALRCDPISGHVSLFWYQQALGQGPEFLTYFQNEAQLDKSGLPSDRFFAERPEGSVSTLKIQRTQQEDSAVYLCASSLRAPYEQYFGPGTRLTVT.

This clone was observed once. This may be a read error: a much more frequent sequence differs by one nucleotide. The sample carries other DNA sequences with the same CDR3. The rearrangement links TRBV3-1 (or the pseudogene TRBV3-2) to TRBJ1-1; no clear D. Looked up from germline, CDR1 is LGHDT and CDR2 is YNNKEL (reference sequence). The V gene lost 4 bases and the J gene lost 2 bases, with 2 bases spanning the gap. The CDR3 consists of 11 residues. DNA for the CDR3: TGTGCCAGCAGCCTTAACACTGAAGCTTTCTTT. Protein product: CASSLNTEAFF.

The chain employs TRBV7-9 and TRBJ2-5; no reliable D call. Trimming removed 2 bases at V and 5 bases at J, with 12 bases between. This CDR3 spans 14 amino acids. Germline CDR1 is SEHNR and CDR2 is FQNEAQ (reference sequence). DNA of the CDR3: TGTGCCAGCAGCTTAAATCAAATGAGGGAGACCCAGTACTTC. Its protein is CASSLNQMRETQYF.

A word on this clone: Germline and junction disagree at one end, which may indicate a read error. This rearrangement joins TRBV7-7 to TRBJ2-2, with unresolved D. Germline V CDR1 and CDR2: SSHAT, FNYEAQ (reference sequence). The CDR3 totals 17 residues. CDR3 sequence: CASSLDSRAGYTGELFF. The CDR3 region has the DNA TGTGCTAGCAGCTTAGATTCCCGGGCAGGTTACACCGGGGAGCTGTTTTTT. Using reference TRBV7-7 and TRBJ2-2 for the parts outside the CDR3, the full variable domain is GAGVSQSPRYKVTKRGQDVTLRCDPISSHATLYWYQQALGQGPEFLTYFNYEAQPDKSGLPSDRFSAERPEGSISTLTIQRTEQRDSAMYRCASSLDSRAGYTGELFFGEGSRLTVL.

The CDR3 loop is CASSMGGTQYF. CDR3 sequence (DNA): TGTGCCAGTAGTATGGGCGGTACCCAGTACTTC. J is TRBJ2-5 and V is TRBV19; D gene ambiguous. CDR3 length: 11 residues. The V and J ends lost 3 bases and 8 bases respectively, with 7 bases between them. The germline V gene has CDR1 LNHDA and CDR2 SQIVND (reference sequence). Combining the CDR3 with reference TRBV19 and TRBJ2-5 gives the whole variable domain DGGITQSPKYLFRKEGQNVTLSCEQNLNHDAMYWYRQDPGQGLRLIYYSQIVNDFQKGDIAEGYSVSREKKESFPLTVTSAQKNPTAFYLCASSMGGTQYFGPGTRLLVL.

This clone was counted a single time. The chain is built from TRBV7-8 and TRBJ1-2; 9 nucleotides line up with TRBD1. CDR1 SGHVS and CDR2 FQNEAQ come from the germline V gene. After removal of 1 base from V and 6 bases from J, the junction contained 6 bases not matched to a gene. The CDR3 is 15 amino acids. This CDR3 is CASSLGGRTGDGYTF. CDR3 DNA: TGTGCCAGCAGCTTAGGCGGAAGGACAGGGGATGGCTACACCTTC.

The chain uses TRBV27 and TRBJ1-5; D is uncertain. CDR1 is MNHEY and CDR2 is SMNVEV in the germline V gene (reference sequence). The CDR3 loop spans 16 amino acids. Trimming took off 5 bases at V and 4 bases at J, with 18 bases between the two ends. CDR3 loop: CASSGDSAAGNQPQHF. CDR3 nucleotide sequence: TGTGCCAGCAGTGGAGACTCGGCGGCGGGGAATCAGCCCCAGCATTTT.

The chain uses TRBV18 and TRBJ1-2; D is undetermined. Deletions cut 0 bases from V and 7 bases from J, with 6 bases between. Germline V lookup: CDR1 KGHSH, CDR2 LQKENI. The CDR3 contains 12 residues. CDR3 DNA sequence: TGTGCCAGCTCACCACCCCGGGGTGGCTACACCTTC. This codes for CASSPPRGGYTF. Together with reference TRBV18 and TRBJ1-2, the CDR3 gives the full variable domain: NAGVMQNPRHLVRRRGQEARLRCSPMKGHSHVYWYRQLPEEGLKFMVYLQKENIIDESGMPKERFSAEFPKEGPSILRIQQVVRGDSAAYFCASSPPRGGYTFGSGTRLTVV.

The CDR3 DNA follows: TGTGCCAGCAGTTACTCGAAGTTACCAGGGGAGTACTACGAGCAGTACTTC. This encodes CASSYSKLPGEYYEQYF. The rearrangement links TRBV6-2 or TRBV6-3 to TRBJ2-7; the D gene is possibly TRBD1 (6 bases). This CDR3 contains 17 residues. Trimming shortened V by 0 bases and J by 3 bases, and 18 bases separated the two germline ends. Germline V gives CDR1 MNHEY, CDR2 SVGEGT.

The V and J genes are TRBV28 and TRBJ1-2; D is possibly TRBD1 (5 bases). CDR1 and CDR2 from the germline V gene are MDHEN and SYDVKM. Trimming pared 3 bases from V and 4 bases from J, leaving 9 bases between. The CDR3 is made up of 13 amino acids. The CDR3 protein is CASSFSGSYGYTF. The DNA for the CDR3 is TGTGCCAGCAGTTTTTCAGGGTCCTATGGCTACACCTTC.

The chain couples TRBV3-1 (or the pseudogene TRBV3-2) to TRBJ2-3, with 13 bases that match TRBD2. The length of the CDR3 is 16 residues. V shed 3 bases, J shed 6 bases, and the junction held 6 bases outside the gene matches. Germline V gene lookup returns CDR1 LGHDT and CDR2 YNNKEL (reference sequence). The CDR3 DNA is TGTGCCAGCAGCCATACAGGACTAGCGGGAGTCGATACGCAGTATTTT. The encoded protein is CASSHTGLAGVDTQYF.

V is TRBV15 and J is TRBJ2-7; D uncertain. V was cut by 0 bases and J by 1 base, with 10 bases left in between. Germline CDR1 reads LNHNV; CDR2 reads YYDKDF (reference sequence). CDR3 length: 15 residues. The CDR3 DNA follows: TGTGCCACCAGCAGAGATCTCGGGTCGTCCTACGAGCAGTACTTC. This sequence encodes CATSRDLGSSYEQYF.

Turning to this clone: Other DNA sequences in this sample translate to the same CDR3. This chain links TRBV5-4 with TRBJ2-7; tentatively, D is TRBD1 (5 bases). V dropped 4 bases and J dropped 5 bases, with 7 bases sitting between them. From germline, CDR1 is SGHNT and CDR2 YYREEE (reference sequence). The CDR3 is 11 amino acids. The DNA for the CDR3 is TGTGCCAGCAGCAGGGGTCACGAGCAGTACTTC. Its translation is CASSRGHEQYF.

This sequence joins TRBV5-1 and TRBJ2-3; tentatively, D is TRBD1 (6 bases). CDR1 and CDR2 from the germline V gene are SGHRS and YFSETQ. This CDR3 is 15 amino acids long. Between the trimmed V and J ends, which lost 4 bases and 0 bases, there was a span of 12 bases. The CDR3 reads CASSVTGGSTDTQYF. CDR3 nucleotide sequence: TGCGCCAGCAGCGTGACAGGTGGGAGCACAGATACGCAGTATTTT.

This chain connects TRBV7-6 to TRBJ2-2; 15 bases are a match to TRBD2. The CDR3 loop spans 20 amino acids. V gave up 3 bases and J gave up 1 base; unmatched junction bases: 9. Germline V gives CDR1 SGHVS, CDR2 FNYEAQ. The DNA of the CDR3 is TGTGCCAGCAGCTTCAAACCGGGACTAGCGGGGGGTTGGAACACCGGGGAGCTGTTTTTT. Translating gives CASSFKPGLAGGWNTGELFF.

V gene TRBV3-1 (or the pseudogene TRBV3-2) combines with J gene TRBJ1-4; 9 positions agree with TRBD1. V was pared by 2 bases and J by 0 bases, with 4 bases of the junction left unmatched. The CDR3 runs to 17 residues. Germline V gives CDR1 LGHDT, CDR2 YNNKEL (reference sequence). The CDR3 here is CASSQRQGDATNEKLFF. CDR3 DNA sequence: TGTGCCAGCAGCCAACGACAGGGGGACGCAACTAATGAAAAACTGTTTTTT.

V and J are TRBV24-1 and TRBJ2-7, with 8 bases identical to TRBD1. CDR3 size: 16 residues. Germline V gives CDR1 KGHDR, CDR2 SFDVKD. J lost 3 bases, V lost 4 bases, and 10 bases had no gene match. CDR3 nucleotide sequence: TGTGCCACCAGTGACCGCTTCTACAGGGGGGACTACGAGCAGTACTTC. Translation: CATSDRFYRGDYEQYF.

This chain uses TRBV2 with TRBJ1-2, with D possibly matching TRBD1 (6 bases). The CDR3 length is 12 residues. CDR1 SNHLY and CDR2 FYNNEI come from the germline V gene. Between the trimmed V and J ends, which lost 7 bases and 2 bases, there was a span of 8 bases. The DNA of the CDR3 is TGTGCCAGCAAGGGGGGGAACTATGGCTACACCTTC. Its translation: CASKGGNYGYTF.

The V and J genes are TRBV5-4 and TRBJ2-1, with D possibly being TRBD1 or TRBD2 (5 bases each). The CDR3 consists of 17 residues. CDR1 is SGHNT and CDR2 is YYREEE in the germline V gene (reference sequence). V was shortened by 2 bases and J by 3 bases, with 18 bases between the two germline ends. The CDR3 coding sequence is TGTGCCAGCAGCTTAGGGTATTCCGGGACCATCTACAATGAGCAGTTCTTC. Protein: CASSLGYSGTIYNEQFF. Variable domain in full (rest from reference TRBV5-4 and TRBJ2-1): ETGVTQSPTHLIKTRGQQVTLRCSSQSGHNTVSWYQQALGQGPQFIFQYYREEENGRGNFPPRFSGLQFPNYSSELNVNALELDDSALYLCASSLGYSGTIYNEQFFGPGTRLTVL.

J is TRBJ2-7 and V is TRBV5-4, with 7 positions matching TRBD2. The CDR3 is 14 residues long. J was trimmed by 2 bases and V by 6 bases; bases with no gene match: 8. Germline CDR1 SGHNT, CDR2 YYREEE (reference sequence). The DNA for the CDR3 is TGTGCCAGCACCAACGGGGGGATACCCTACGAGCAGTACTTC. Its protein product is CASTNGGIPYEQYF.

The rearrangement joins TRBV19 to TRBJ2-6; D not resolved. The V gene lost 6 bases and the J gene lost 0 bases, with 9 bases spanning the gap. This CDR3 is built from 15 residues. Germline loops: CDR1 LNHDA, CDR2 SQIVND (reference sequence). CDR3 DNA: TGTGCCAGTAGCCTCTCAGTCTCTGGGGCCAACGTCCTGACTTTC. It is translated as CASSLSVSGANVLTF.